This T cell receptor beta chain was captured in a study of cytomegalovirus exposure and HLA in healthy donors. The PCR used 60 Vbeta and 13 Jbeta primers. TCRdb keeps only in-frame clones here, not all; method: immunoSEQ multiplex PCR. Of about 130,000 clones listed, 60% to 80% were seen once; the top ten hold approximately 2%. The CDR3 runs to 14 residues. J was trimmed by 4 bases and V by 0 bases; bases with no gene match: 1. Germline V CDR1 and CDR2: KGHSH, LQKENI. This clone occurred once. The V and J genes are TRBV18 and TRBJ2-7, with 9 bases aligning to TRBD1. The sample was PBMCs. The TCR comes from a man aged 25-45 years in good health and CMV-seronegative. The CDR3 bases are TGTGCCAGCTCACCACCGGGACAGGGTTACGAGCAGTACTTC. The encoded protein is CASSPPGQGYEQYF.